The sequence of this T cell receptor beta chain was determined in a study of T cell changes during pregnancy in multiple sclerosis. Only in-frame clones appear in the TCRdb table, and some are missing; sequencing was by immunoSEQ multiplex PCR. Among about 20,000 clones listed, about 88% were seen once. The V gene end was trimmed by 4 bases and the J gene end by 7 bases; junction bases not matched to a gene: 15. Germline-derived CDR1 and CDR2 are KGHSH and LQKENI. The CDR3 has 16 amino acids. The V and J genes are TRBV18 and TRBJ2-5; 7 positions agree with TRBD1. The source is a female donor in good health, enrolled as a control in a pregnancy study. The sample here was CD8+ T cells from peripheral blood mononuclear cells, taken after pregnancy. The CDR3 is CASSQERQGPRGTQYF. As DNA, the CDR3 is TGTGCCAGCTCACAGGAACGACAGGGCCCCAGGGGGACCCAGTACTTC. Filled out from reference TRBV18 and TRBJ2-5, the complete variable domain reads NAGVMQNPRHLVRRRGQEARLRCSPMKGHSHVYWYRQLPEEGLKFMVYLQKENIIDESGMPKERFSAEFPKEGPSILRIQQVVRGDSAAYFCASSQERQGPRGTQYFGPGTRLLVL.